A single sample gave rise to the 29 T cell receptor beta chains below, sequenced in a study of early T cells in non-severe SARS-CoV-2 infection. From the 5' RACE reads, TCRdb called clonotypes with MiXCR, one entry per CDR3 protein. The table has about 25,000 distinct CDR3 sequences, 5.5% to 7% seen once. Sequenced: whole blood. Receptor source: an adult who was a healthcare worker with PCR-confirmed SARS-CoV-2 infection or an uninfected control (not recorded which).

This clonotype has just a few counts. The chain uses TRBV19 and TRBJ2-7; no clear D. This CDR3 contains 14 residues. Trimming removed 3 bases from V and 6 bases from J, with 15 bases in between. The germline CDR1 and CDR2 sequences are LNHDA and SQIVND (reference sequence). CDR3 region: CASSIHGQPGEQYF. The DNA of the CDR3 is TGTGCCAGTAGTATTCATGGCCAACCCGGCGAGCAGTACTTC.

The rearrangement joins TRBV7-2 to TRBJ1-1; 10 bases map to TRBD1. The germline gives CDR1 SGHTA, CDR2 FQGNSA. Trimming removed 4 bases from V and 3 bases from J; junction bases left unmatched: 2. This CDR3 comprises 14 residues. In DNA, the CDR3 is TGTGCCAGCAGCTCAGGACAGGGGGACACTGAAGCTTTCTTT. This encodes CASSSGQGDTEAFF.

This clonotype was seen at least ten times. The V and J genes are TRBV2 and TRBJ2-7; tentative D call: TRBD2 (5 bases). Germline V gene lookup returns CDR1 SNHLY and CDR2 FYNNEI. The CDR3 extends over 15 amino acids. The V end lost 5 bases, the J end lost 2 bases, and 16 bases lay between the germline ends. This chain's CDR3 is CASSSGSPTTYEQYF. The CDR3 region has the DNA TGTGCCAGCAGTTCGGGCTCTCCGACTACCTACGAGCAGTACTTC. Combining the CDR3 with reference TRBV2 and TRBJ2-7 gives the whole variable domain EPEVTQTPSHQVTQMGQEVILRCVPISNHLYFYWYRQILGQKVEFLVSFYNNEISEKSEIFDDQFSVERPDGSNFTLKIRSTKLEDSAMYFCASSSGSPTTYEQYFGPGTRLTVT.

This clonotype was detected ten times or more. This chain connects TRBV9 to TRBJ2-6; possible D gene TRBD2, 5 bases. Germline V gene data show CDR1 as SGDLS and CDR2 as YYNGEE. The CDR3 loop spans 17 amino acids. V shed 4 bases and J shed 0 bases, with 14 bases lying between them. The CDR3 protein is CASSSRPGSSGANVLTF. Here the CDR3 DNA reads TGTGCCAGCAGCTCCCGCCCGGGGAGCTCTGGGGCCAACGTCCTGACTTTC.

The chain combines TRBV21-1 with TRBJ2-5; the table's D call of TRBD1 was not tested on the DNA. TRBV21-1 is marked as a pseudogene. This CDR3 is 17 amino acids long. In DNA, the CDR3 is TGTGCCAGCAGCCCCCCCGGGGACGCGGTCCCTAGGGAGACCCAGTACTTC. Amino acids: CASSPPGDAVPRETQYF.

In this sample, this clonotype turned up many times. This chain joins TRBV20-1 and TRBJ2-5; TRBD2 agrees at 10 bases. CDR3 length equals 15 residues. Germline loops: CDR1 DFQATT, CDR2 SNEGSKA (reference sequence). The V segment lost 3 bases and the J segment 2 bases; nucleotides outside the gene matches: 6. The CDR3 here is CSARALAGVQETQYF. CDR3 nucleotide sequence: TGCAGTGCTAGGGCTCTAGCGGGGGTACAAGAGACCCAGTACTTC.

The chain links TRBV29-1 to TRBJ2-3, with 10 bases lining up with TRBD1. V gave up 6 bases and J gave up 1 base; unmatched junction bases: 4. The CDR3 runs 14 residues. CDR1 is SQVTM, CDR2 ANQGSEA, per germline. The CDR3 sequence: CSVTGGSGTDTQYF. CDR3 sequence (DNA): TGCAGCGTGACAGGGGGCAGCGGCACAGATACGCAGTATTTT.

This clonotype has only a few counts. V usage is TRBV10-3 and J usage is TRBJ2-5; the D is unclear. The germline CDR1 and CDR2 sequences are ENHRY and SYGVKD. Between the trimmed V and J ends, which lost 6 bases and 1 base, there was a span of 12 bases. The CDR3 covers 14 residues. The CDR3 loop is CAIRVDTTQETQYF. The CDR3 bases are TGTGCCATCAGAGTTGACACGACCCAAGAGACCCAGTACTTC.

There are many counts of this clonotype. The chain employs TRBV7-9 and TRBJ1-4, with D tentatively TRBD1 (5 bases). This CDR3 is 14 amino acids long. The ends were cut back, 5 bases at V and 0 bases at J, with 7 bases in the middle. Per germline, CDR1 SEHNR and CDR2 FQNEAQ (reference sequence). The DNA of the CDR3 is TGTGCCAGCAGCGAACAGGCAACTAATGAAAAACTGTTTTTT. This encodes CASSEQATNEKLFF.

The J gene is TRBJ1-5, the V gene TRBV5-8, with no clear D. There are 15 residues in the CDR3. Per germline, CDR1 SGHTS and CDR2 YDEGEE. V lost 0 bases and J lost 0, with 7 bases in between. The DNA for the CDR3 is TGTGCCAGCAGCTTGGCCAAGGCTAGCAATCAGCCCCAGCATTTT. It encodes CASSLAKASNQPQHF.

This clonotype was recorded at least ten times. This chain connects TRBV5-1 to TRBJ2-3; D unclear. V was clipped by 0 bases and J by 6 bases, with 11 bases between them. The CDR3 runs 14 residues. Germline-derived CDR1 and CDR2 are SGHRS and YFSETQ. The CDR3 here is CASSLELLGDTQYF. The CDR3 DNA follows: TGCGCCAGCAGCTTGGAACTCCTCGGGGATACGCAGTATTTT.

This clonotype turned up a few times. The chain uses TRBV4-1 and TRBJ2-3, with D unclear. The CDR3 length is 13 residues. Looked up from germline, CDR1 is MGHRA and CDR2 is YSYEKL. V shed 1 base and J shed 4 bases, with 6 bases lying between them. In DNA form, the CDR3 reads TGCGCCAGCAGCCAAGGAGTCCCAGATACGCAGTATTTT. It encodes CASSQGVPDTQYF.

This clonotype was recorded at least ten times. This sequence joins TRBV3-1 and TRBJ2-3; D remains ambiguous. This CDR3 is built from 14 residues. The germline CDR1 and CDR2 sequences are LGHDT and YNNKEL (reference sequence). Deletions cut 0 bases from V and 6 bases from J, with 10 bases between. The CDR3 DNA sequence: TGTGCCAGCAGCCAAGAGAAAATCGCCGATACGCAGTATTTT. Its protein is CASSQEKIADTQYF.

This clonotype was seen repeatedly, ten times or more. In nucleotides, the CDR3 is TGTGCCAGCAGCCCGGGACAGTCCTACGAGCAGTACTTC. This codes for CASSPGQSYEQYF. This chain uses TRBV7-9 with TRBJ2-7; 7 bases fit TRBD1. Germline assignment: CDR1 SEHNR and CDR2 FQNEAQ (reference sequence). V was pared by 5 bases and J by 1 base, with 2 bases of the junction left unmatched. There are 13 residues in the CDR3.

The chain recombines TRBV6-5 with TRBJ2-1, with D tentatively TRBD2 (5 bases). The germline V gene encodes CDR1 MNHEY and CDR2 SVGAGI. This CDR3 has 14 residues. V dropped 2 bases and J dropped 9 bases, with 14 bases sitting between them. The CDR3 DNA follows: TGTGCCAGCAGTTACACGGCCTCTAGCACTGAGCAGTTCTTC. Translated, it gives CASSYTASSTEQFF.

This clonotype was counted at least ten times. The J gene is TRBJ2-2, the V gene TRBV25-1; the D gene is possibly TRBD2 (6 bases). Looked up from germline, CDR1 is MGHDK and CDR2 is SYGVNS. V gave up 7 bases and J gave up 4 bases, with 16 bases separating them. The CDR3 has 15 residues. The CDR3 sequence: CASTRDSFITGELFF. In DNA, the CDR3 is TGTGCCAGCACCCGGGACTCCTTTATCACCGGGGAGCTGTTTTTT. Complete variable domain (other parts from reference TRBV25-1 and TRBJ2-2): EADIYQTPRYLVIGTGKKITLECSQTMGHDKMYWYQQDPGMELHLIHYSYGVNSTEKGDLSSESTVSRIRTEHFPLTLESARPSHTSQYLCASTRDSFITGELFFGEGSRLTVL.

The table lists this clonotype with many counts. The chain has TRBV2 and TRBJ2-1; TRBD1 or TRBD2 may be the D gene (6 bases each). The CDR3 sequence is 14 residues long. V lost 7 bases and J lost 5, with 15 bases in between. The germline CDR1 and CDR2 sequences are SNHLY and FYNNEI. In nucleotides, the CDR3 is TGTGCCAGCAAAGGGGGGACGGGAAACAATGAGCAGTTCTTC. Amino acids: CASKGGTGNNEQFF.

This clonotype has a count of ten or more. This rearrangement joins TRBV18 to TRBJ1-5; tentative D call: TRBD1 (6 bases). V was clipped by 1 base and J by 0 bases, with 13 bases between them. The CDR3 consists of 17 residues. Germline loops: CDR1 KGHSH, CDR2 LQKENI. The CDR3 DNA follows: TGTGCCAGCTCACCACTCCGGGGGGGCTTTAGCAATCAGCCCCAGCATTTT. Its protein is CASSPLRGGFSNQPQHF. Drawing the rest from reference TRBV18 and TRBJ1-5, the complete variable domain is NAGVMQNPRHLVRRRGQEARLRCSPMKGHSHVYWYRQLPEEGLKFMVYLQKENIIDESGMPKERFSAEFPKEGPSILRIQQVVRGDSAAYFCASSPLRGGFSNQPQHFGDGTRLSIL.

This clonotype occurred many times. The gene calls are TRBV7-2 and TRBJ1-5, with D possibly being TRBD1 (6 bases). CDR1 and CDR2 (germline): SGHTA, FQGNSA. This CDR3 contains 13 residues. The V gene lost 5 bases and the J gene lost 5 bases, with 10 bases spanning the gap. CDR3 DNA sequence: TGTGCCAGCAGCCGGGACACCTATCAGCCCCAGCATTTT. It codes for CASSRDTYQPQHF.

The table lists this clonotype with many counts. The rearrangement links TRBV28 to TRBJ2-7; D might be TRBD2 (7 bases). The CDR3 covers 17 residues. V was shortened by 4 bases and J by 10 bases, with 29 bases between the two germline ends. The V gene's germline CDR1 is MDHEN and CDR2 SYDVKM. CDR3 nucleotides: TGTGCCAGCAGTTGGTTTCCGGGGGGCGCAGATTCCGGACTTCAGTACTTC. Protein sequence: CASSWFPGGADSGLQYF.

Comments on this clonotype: A single base separates this from a much larger clone, so it may be a read error. The chain carries TRBV3-1 and TRBJ1-2, with a weak D call TRBD1 (6 bases). The length of the CDR3 is 17 residues. Germline values: CDR1 LGHDT, CDR2 YNNKEL (reference sequence). Trimming cost V 3 bases and J 4 bases, with 21 bases left between them. The CDR3 nucleotides are TGTGCCAGCAGCCAGTTCCTGGGACATGCTAACATCTATGGCTACACCTTC. This codes for CASSQFLGHANIYGYTF.

This clonotype showed up many times. This chain links TRBV29-1 with TRBJ2-5; D is undetermined. V dropped 0 bases and J dropped 3 bases, with 14 bases sitting between them. The CDR3 totals 15 residues. CDR1 and CDR2 from the germline V gene are SQVTM and ANQGSEA. This CDR3 reads CSVEDPWTVKETQYF. CDR3 bases: TGCAGCGTTGAAGATCCGTGGACGGTGAAAGAGACCCAGTACTTC.

This chain uses TRBV12-2 with TRBJ2-1. TRBV12-2 is labeled a pseudogene. The CDR3 runs to 16 residues. In nucleotides, the CDR3 is TGTGCAAGTCGCTTGCCACCGCGATACTCCAACAATGAGCAGTTCTTC. Protein: CASRLPPRYSNNEQFF.

In this sample, this clonotype turned up many times. The chain is built from TRBV5-1 and TRBJ1-3; the D gene is possibly TRBD1 (5 bases). With 0 bases removed from V and 4 bases from J, the gap between germline ends came to 11 bases. CDR3 length: 15 amino acids. CDR1 is SGHRS, CDR2 YFSETQ, per germline. The CDR3 DNA reads TGCGCCAGCAGCTTGGTTGGGACGCAGGGAAACACCATATATTTT. Translated, it gives CASSLVGTQGNTIYF. Drawing the rest from reference TRBV5-1 and TRBJ1-3, the complete variable domain is KAGVTQTPRYLIKTRGQQVTLSCSPISGHRSVSWYQQTPGQGLQFLFEYFSETQRNKGNFPGRFSGRQFSNSRSEMNVSTLELGDSALYLCASSLVGTQGNTIYFGEGSWLTVV.

The V gene is TRBV6-2 or TRBV6-3, the J gene TRBJ2-3; D unresolved. The CDR3 length is 13 residues. Per germline, CDR1 MNHEY and CDR2 SVGEGT. Trimming removed 2 bases at V and 6 bases at J, with 9 bases between. The CDR3 DNA is TGTGCCAGCAGTTACCCTAGGGCGGATACGCAGTATTTT. Protein: CASSYPRADTQYF.

At least ten counts were recorded for this clonotype. This chain links TRBV4-3 with TRBJ2-6, with D possibly called TRBD1 or TRBD2 (5 bases each). The CDR3 extends over 18 amino acids. Germline V CDR1 and CDR2: LGHNA, YSLEER. Trimming took off 0 bases at V and 0 bases at J, with 12 bases between the two ends. As DNA, the CDR3 is TGCGCCAGCAGCCAAGAGTCGCCAGGGACCTCTGGGGCCAACGTCCTGACTTTC. Encoded protein: CASSQESPGTSGANVLTF.

This chain uses TRBV7-6 with TRBJ2-5; a possible D gene is TRBD2 (5 bases). Germline V gene lookup returns CDR1 SGHVS and CDR2 FNYEAQ. The CDR3 consists of 15 residues. Trimming left V 6 bases short and J 10 bases short, with 24 bases between. The CDR3 region is CASRAAGIPRGNQYF. In nucleotides, the CDR3 is TGTGCCAGCAGGGCCGCCGGGATTCCAAGAGGGAACCAGTACTTC.

This clonotype was detected ten times or more. The chain employs TRBV3-1 and TRBJ1-3, with D perhaps matching TRBD1 (5 bases). CDR1 and CDR2 from the germline V gene are LGHDT and YNNKEL (reference sequence). CDR3 length: 19 residues. Trimming took 3 bases from V and 4 from J, leaving 25 bases between them. The CDR3 DNA reads TGTGCCAGCAGCCAGGAGGCGCCAGACAGTCCTCAATACGGAAACACCATATATTTT. It encodes CASSQEAPDSPQYGNTIYF.

Ten or more counts support this clonotype. The chain has TRBV3-1 and TRBJ2-7; D remains ambiguous. Germline CDR1 reads LGHDT; CDR2 reads YNNKEL (reference sequence). The CDR3 runs 12 residues. Trimming cost V 5 bases and J 0 bases, with 5 bases left between them. CDR3 sequence reads: CASSSSSYEQYF. The CDR3 nucleotides read TGTGCCAGCAGCTCCTCCTCCTACGAGCAGTACTTC.